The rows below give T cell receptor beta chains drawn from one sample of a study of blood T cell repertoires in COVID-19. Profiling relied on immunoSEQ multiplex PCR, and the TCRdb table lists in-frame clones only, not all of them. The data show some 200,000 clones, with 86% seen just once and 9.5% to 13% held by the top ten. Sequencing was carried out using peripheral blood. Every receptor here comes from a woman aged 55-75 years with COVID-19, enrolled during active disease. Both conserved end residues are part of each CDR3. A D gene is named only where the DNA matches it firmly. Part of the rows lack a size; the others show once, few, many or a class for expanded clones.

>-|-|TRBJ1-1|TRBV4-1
TGCGCCAGCAGCCACTGGACAGCAGAGAACACTGAAGCTTTCTTT
CASSHWTAENTEAFF
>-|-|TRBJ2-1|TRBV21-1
TGTGCCAGCAGCAAAGATGGACTAGCGGGCGAGCAGTTCTTC
CASSKDGLAGEQFF
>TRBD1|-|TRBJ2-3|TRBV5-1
TGCGCCAGCAGCTTCGGGACAGGGAAGACAGATACGCAGTATTTT
CASSFGTGKTDTQYF
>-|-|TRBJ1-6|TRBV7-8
TGTGCCAGCAGACCGAGCTCCTATAATTCACCCCTCCACTTT
CASRPSSYNSPLHF
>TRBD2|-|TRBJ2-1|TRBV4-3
TGCGCCAGCAGCCAAGCCTCGGGAGGGGAGCAGTTCTTC
CASSQASGGEQFF
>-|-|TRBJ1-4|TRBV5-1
TGCGCCAGCAGCTTGGGGGGGCGATGGAATGAAAAACTGTTTTTT
CASSLGGRWNEKLFF
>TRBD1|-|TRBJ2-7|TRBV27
TGTGCCAGCAGTCCAGGGACAGGGGAGAACGAGCAGTACTTC
CASSPGTGENEQYF
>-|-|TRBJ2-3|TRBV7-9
TGTGCCAGCAGCTTCGGCGGAGATACGCAGTATTTT
CASSFGGDTQYF
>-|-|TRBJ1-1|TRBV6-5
TGTGCCAGCAGTTACCCCCAGCTGGAGATGAACACTGAAGCTTTCTTT
CASSYPQLEMNTEAFF
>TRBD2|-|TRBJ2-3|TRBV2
TGTGCCAGCAGTGAGCAACTAGCGTATACAGATACGCAGTATTTT
CASSEQLAYTDTQYF
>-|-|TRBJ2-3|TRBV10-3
TGTGCCATCAGTGATGGGCAGGGTGTCACAGATACGCAGTATTTT
CAISDGQGVTDTQYF
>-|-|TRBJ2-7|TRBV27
TGTGCCAGCGGACACACCTACGAGCAGTACTTC
CASGHTYEQYF
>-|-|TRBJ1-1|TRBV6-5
TGTGCCAGCAGTAAGCCGGGACACTGGAACACTGAAGCTTTCTTT
CASSKPGHWNTEAFF
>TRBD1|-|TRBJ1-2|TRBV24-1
TGTGCCACCCGAGGACAGGGCCCTAACTATGGCTACACCTTC
CATRGQGPNYGYTF
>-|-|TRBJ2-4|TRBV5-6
TGTGCCAGCAGCCTTAGACAGTTAGCCAAAAACATTCAGTACTTC
CASSLRQLAKNIQYF
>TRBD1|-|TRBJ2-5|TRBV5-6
TGTGCCAGCAGCCGACTCGGGACAGAGGCCCAAGAGACCCAGTACTTC
CASSRLGTEAQETQYF
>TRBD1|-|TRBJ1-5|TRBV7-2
TGTGCCAGCAGCTCGGCAGGACAGGGGGTTAGCAATCAGCCCCAGCATTTT
CASSSAGQGVSNQPQHF
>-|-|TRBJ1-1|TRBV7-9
TGTGCCAGCGTAGCTTTCGAGAACACTGAAGCTTTCTTT
CASVAFENTEAFF
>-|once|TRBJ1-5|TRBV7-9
TGTGCCAGCAGCCCGGGAACCGCTTATAGCAATCAGCCCCAGCATTTT
CASSPGTAYSNQPQHF
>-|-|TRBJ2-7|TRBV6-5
TGTGCCAGCAGTTACTCGTTTTCGACCCGGGGCTACGAGCAGTACTTC
CASSYSFSTRGYEQYF
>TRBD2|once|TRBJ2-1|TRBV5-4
TGTGCCAGCAGGACCGGACTAGCGGGAGACAATGAGCAGTTCTTC
CASRTGLAGDNEQFF
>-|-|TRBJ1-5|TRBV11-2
TGTGCCAGCAGCTTCTCGGCGGATCAGCCCCAGCATTTT
CASSFSADQPQHF
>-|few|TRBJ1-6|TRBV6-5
TGTGCCAGCAGCGGACAGCCACTCCCAAATTCACCCCTCCACTTT
CASSGQPLPNSPLHF
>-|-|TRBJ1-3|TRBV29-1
TGCAGCGTGACGGGACTCTCTGGAAACACCATATATTTT
CSVTGLSGNTIYF
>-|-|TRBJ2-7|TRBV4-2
TGTGCCAGCAGCCAAAACTTCGGGGAGCAGTACTTC
CASSQNFGEQYF
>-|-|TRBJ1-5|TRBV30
TGTGCCTGGAGTTCGGGGTCCCTTCAGCCCCAGCATTTT
CAWSSGSLQPQHF
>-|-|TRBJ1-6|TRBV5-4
TGTGCCAGCAGCTTGGAACGTGCGCGGCTTGGCGATTCACCCCTCCACTTT
CASSLERARLGDSPLHF
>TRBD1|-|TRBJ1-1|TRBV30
TGTGCCTGGAAGAAGGGACAGTCTAATGAAGCTTTCTTT
CAWKKGQSNEAFF
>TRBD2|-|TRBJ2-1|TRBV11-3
TGTGCCAGCAGCTTAAGCGGGAGTGGGTATGAGCAGTTCTTC
CASSLSGSGYEQFF
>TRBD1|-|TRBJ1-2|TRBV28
TGTGCCAGCAGGACACAGGGGGCGAGCTATGGCTACACCTTC
CASRTQGASYGYTF
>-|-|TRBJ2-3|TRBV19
TGTGCCAGTCGACTCCGGGCAGGGAGCACAGATACGCAGTATTTT
CASRLRAGSTDTQYF
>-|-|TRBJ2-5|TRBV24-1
TGTGCCACCAGTGATTTGGGTCAGGGCCGGGAGACCCAGTACTTC
CATSDLGQGRETQYF
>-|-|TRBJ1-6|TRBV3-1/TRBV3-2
TGTGCCAGCAGCCAGAGGTCAAGTAATTCACCCCTCCACTTT
CASSQRSSNSPLHF
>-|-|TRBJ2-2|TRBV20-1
TGCAGTGCCCAGGCCTGGGGGGAGCTGTTTTTT
CSAQAWGELFF
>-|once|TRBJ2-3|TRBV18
TGTGCCAGCTCAATCGGGACTCGAGCAGGTGCAGATACGCAGTATTTT
CASSIGTRAGADTQYF
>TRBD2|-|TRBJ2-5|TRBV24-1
TGTGCCACCAGTGATTTCGGGGGAGGGCCTCTAGAGACCCAGTACTTC
CATSDFGGGPLETQYF
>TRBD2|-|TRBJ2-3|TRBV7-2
TGTGCCAGCAGCTTCAGGACTAGCGGGAGGGCCGTTGGCACAGATACGCAGTATTTT
CASSFRTSGRAVGTDTQYF
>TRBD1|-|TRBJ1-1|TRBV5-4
TGTGCCAGCAGCTTGGCAGGGGGCCGGAACACTGAAGCTTTCTTT
CASSLAGGRNTEAFF
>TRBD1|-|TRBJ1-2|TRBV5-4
TGTGCCAGCAGCGGGCGACAGGGGCCCTATGGCTACACCTTC
CASSGRQGPYGYTF
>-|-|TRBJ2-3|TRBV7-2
TGTGCCAGCAGCTTAGCCCTCCCGGATACGCAGTATTTT
CASSLALPDTQYF
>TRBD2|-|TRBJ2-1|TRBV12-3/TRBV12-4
TGTGCCAGCAGACTAGCGGGAAAGCATGAGCAGTTCTTC
CASRLAGKHEQFF
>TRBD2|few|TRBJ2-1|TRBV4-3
TGCGCCAGCAGCCAGAGTAGCGGGGCGAGCTCCTACAATGAGCAGTTCTTC
CASSQSSGASSYNEQFF
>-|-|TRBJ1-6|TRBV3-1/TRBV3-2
TGTGCCAGCAGCCCCAGACAGGCGCCATATAATTCACCCCTCCACTTT
CASSPRQAPYNSPLHF
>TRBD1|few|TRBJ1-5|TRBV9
TGTGCCAGCAGCGAGAGATCTGGACAGGGGGTAATTCAGCCCCAGCATTTT
CASSERSGQGVIQPQHF
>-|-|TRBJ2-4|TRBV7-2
TGTGCCAGCAGCTCCGACAGAGCCAAAAACATTCAGTACTTC
CASSSDRAKNIQYF
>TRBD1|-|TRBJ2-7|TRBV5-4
TGTGCCAGCGGACACAGGGGCTACGAGCAGTACTTC
CASGHRGYEQYF
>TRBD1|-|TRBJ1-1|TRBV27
TGTGCCAGCAGTTTAGGGACAGGGACTTTGAACACTGAAGCTTTCTTT
CASSLGTGTLNTEAFF
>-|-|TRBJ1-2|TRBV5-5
TGTGCCAGCAGCTTGGGCAGTCTTTATGGCTACACCTTC
CASSLGSLYGYTF
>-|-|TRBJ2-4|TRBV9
TGTGCCAGCAGCGTAGAGCCGGGTCTTAGGAACATTCAGTACTTC
CASSVEPGLRNIQYF
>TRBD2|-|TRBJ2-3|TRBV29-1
TGCACGGACGGGAGGGCCGGAACAGATACGCAGTATTTT
CTDGRAGTDTQYF
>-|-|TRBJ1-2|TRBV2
TGTGCCAGCAGTGAAGTCGAGGTTCATGGCTACACCTTC
CASSEVEVHGYTF
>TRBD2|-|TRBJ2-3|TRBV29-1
TGCAGCGTTGAAACGGGAGGGCCCCACACAGATACGCAGTATTTT
CSVETGGPHTDTQYF